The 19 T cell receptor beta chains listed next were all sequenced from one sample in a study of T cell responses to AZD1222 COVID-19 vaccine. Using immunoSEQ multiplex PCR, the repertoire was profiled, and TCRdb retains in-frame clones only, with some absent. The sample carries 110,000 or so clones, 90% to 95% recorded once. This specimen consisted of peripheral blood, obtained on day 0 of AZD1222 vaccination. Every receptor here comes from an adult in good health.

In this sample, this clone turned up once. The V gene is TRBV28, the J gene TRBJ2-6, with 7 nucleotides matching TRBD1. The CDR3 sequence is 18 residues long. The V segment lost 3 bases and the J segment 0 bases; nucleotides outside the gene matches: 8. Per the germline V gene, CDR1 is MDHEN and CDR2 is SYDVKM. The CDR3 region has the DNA TGTGCCAGCAGTTTGAACAGGGGACGAAGCTCTGGGGCCAACGTCCTGACTTTC. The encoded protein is CASSLNRGRSSGANVLTF.

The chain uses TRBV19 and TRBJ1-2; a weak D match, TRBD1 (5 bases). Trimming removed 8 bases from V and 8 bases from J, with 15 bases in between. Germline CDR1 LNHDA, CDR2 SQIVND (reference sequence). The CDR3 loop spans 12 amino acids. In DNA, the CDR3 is TGTGCCAGTTCCCTAGGGGTGTGGGGCTACACCTTC. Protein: CASSLGVWGYTF.

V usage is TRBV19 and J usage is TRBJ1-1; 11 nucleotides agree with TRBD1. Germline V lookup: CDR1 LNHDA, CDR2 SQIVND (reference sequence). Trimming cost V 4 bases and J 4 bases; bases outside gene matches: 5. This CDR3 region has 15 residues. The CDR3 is CASSTLGTGGTEAFF. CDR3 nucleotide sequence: TGTGCCAGTAGTACCCTTGGGACAGGGGGCACTGAAGCTTTCTTT.

For the CDR3, the DNA is TGCGCCAGCAGCTATCAGACAGGTCAGAATGAAAAACTGTTTTTT. This translates into CASSYQTGQNEKLFF. This rearrangement joins TRBV5-1 to TRBJ1-4; D may be TRBD1 (6 bases). V lost 3 bases and J lost 5, with 14 bases in between. CDR3 length: 15 amino acids. In germline, CDR1 is SGHRS, CDR2 YFSETQ.

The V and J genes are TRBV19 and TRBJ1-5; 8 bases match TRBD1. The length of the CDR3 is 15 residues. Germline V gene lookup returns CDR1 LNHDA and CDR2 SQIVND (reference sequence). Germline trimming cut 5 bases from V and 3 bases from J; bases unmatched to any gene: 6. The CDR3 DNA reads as TGTGCCAGTAGTCCCGACAGGGGCCCCAATCAGCCCCAGCATTTT. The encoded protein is CASSPDRGPNQPQHF.

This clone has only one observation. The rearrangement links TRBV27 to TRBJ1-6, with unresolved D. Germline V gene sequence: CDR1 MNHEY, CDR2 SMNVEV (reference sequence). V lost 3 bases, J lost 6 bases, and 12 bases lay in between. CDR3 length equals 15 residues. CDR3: CASSFGRAPNSPLHF. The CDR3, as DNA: TGTGCCAGCAGTTTCGGACGAGCCCCTAATTCACCCCTCCACTTT.

CDR3 sequence: CAWNFGNEQFF. In DNA form, the CDR3 reads TGTGCCTGGAACTTTGGCAATGAGCAGTTCTTC. The chain links TRBV30 to TRBJ2-1; no firm D call. The CDR3 consists of 11 residues. Trimming cost V 4 bases and J 6 bases, with 7 bases left between them. Germline values: CDR1 GTSNPN, CDR2 SVGIG (reference sequence).

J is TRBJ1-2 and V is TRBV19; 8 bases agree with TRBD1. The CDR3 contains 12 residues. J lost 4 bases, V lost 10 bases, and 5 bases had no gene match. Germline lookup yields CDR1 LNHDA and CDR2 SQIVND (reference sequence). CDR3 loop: CATLDRGYGYTF. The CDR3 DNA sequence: TGTGCCACCCTAGACAGGGGCTATGGCTACACCTTC.

CDR3 amino acids: CASMSTASWVLNTEAFF. The CDR3 region has the DNA TGTGCCAGCATGTCGACGGCGTCTTGGGTCCTGAACACTGAAGCTTTCTTT. The chain links TRBV28 to TRBJ1-1; unclear D gene. The CDR3 totals 17 residues. Trimming removed 7 bases at V and 0 bases at J, with 21 bases between. Germline-derived CDR1 and CDR2 are MDHEN and SYDVKM.

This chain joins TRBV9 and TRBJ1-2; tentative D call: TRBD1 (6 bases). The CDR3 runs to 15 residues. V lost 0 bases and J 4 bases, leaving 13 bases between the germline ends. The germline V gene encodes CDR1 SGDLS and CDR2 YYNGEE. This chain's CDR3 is CASSVGQGRGYGYTF. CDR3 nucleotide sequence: TGTGCCAGCAGCGTAGGTCAGGGGCGAGGCTATGGCTACACCTTC.

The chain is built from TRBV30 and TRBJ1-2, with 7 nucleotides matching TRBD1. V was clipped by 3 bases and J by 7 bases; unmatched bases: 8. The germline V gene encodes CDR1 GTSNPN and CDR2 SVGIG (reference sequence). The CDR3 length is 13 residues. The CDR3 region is CAWRFTGVGGYTF. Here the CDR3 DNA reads TGTGCCTGGAGATTTACAGGGGTAGGTGGCTACACCTTC.

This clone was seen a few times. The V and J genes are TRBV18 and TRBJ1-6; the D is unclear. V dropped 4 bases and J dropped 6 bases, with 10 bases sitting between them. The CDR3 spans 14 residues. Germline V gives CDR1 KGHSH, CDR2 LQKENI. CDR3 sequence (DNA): TGTGCCAGCTCACAAGCTCTCCGTAATTCACCCCTCCACTTT. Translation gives CASSQALRNSPLHF.

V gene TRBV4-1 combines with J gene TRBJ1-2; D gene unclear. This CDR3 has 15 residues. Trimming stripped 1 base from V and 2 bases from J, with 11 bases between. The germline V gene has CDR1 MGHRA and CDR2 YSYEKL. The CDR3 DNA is TGCGCCAGCAGCCAAGGGTCCGGGCCAAACTATGGCTACACCTTC. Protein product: CASSQGSGPNYGYTF.

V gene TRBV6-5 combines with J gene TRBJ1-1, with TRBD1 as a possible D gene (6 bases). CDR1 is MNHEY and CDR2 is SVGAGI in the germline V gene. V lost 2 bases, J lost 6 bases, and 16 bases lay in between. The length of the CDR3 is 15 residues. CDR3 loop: CASSYGQLSSSEAFF. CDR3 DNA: TGTGCCAGCAGTTACGGACAGCTATCTTCATCTGAAGCTTTCTTT.

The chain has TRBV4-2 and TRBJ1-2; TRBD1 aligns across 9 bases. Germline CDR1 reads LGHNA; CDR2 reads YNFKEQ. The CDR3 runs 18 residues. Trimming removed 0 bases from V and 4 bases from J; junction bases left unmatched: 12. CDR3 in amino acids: CASSQDGVGTGRVYGYTF. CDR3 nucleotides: TGTGCCAGCAGCCAAGATGGGGTCGGGACAGGGAGGGTCTATGGCTACACCTTC.

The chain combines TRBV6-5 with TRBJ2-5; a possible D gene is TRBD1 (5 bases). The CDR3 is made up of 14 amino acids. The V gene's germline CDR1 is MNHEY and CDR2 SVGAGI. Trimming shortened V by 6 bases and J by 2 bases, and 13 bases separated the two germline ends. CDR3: CASRPRVGQETQYF. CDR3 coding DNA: TGTGCCAGCAGACCCAGGGTTGGGCAAGAGACCCAGTACTTC.

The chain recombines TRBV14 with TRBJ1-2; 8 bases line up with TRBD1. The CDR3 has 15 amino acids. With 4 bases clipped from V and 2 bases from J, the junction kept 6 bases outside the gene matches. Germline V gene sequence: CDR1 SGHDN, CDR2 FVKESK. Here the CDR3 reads CASSREDRANYGYTF. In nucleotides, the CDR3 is TGTGCCAGCAGCCGAGAGGACAGGGCGAACTATGGCTACACCTTC.

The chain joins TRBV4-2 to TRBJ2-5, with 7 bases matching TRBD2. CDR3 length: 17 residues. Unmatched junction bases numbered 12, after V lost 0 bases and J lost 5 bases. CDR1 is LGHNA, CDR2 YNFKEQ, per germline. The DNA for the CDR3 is TGTGCCAGCAGCCAAGATAACAGCGGGGCTCCCCGGGAGACCCAGTACTTC. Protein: CASSQDNSGAPRETQYF.

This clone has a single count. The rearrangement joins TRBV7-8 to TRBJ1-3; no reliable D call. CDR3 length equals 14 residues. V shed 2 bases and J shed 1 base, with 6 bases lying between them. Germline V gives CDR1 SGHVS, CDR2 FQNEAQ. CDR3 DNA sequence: TGTGCCAGCAGCTTATCTATGTCTGGAAACACCATATATTTT. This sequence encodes CASSLSMSGNTIYF.